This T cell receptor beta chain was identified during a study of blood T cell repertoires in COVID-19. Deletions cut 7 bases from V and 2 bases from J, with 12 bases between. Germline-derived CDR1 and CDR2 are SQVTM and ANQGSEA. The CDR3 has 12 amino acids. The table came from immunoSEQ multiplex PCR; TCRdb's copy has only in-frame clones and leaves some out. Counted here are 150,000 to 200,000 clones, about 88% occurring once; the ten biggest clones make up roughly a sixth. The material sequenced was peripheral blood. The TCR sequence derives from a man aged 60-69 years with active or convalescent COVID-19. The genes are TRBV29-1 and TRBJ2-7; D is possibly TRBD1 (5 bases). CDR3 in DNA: TGCAGCGCCCAAGGGGCGACCTACGAGCAGTACTTC. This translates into CSAQGATYEQYF.